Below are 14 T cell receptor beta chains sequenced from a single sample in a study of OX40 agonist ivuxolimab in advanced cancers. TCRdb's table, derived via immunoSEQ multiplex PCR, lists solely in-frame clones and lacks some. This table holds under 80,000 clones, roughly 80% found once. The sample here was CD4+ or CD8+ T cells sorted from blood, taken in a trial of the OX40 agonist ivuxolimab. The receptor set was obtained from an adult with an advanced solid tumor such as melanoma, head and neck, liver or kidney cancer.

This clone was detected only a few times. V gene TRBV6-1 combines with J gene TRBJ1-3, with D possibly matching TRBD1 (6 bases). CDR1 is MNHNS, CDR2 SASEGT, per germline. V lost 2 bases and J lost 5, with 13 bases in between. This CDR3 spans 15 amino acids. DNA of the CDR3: TGTGCCAGCAGTGAAACGGGGGGGCAGAGAAACACCATATATTTT. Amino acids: CASSETGGQRNTIYF.

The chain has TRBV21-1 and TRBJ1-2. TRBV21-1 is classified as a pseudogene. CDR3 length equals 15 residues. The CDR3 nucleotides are TGTGCCAGCAGCAAAGGATCTAGGCAGGTCTATGGCTACACCTTC. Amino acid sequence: CASSKGSRQVYGYTF.

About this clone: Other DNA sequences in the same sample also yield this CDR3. The CDR3 here is CASSPLDQPQHF. For the CDR3, the DNA is TGTGCCAGTAGCCCACTTGATCAGCCCCAGCATTTT. V usage is TRBV19 and J usage is TRBJ1-5; no clear D gene. V was cut by 6 bases and J by 5 bases, with 8 bases left in between. The CDR3 runs 12 residues. CDR1 and CDR2 from the germline V gene are LNHDA and SQIVND (reference sequence).

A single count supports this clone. The chain's CDR3 is CASSSNTGISTEAFF. CDR3 DNA: TGCGCCAGCAGCTCCAATACAGGGATCTCCACTGAAGCTTTCTTT. The chain has TRBV5-1 and TRBJ1-1; maybe TRBD1 (6 bases). This CDR3 is built from 15 residues. Germline V CDR1 and CDR2: SGHRS, YFSETQ. V lost 3 bases to trimming and J lost 4 bases, with 16 bases between them.

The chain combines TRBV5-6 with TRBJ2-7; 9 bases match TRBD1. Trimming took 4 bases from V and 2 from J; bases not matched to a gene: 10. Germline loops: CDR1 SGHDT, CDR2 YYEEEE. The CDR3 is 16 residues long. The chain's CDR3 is CASSPRDRATTYEQYF. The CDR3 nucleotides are TGTGCCAGCAGCCCCCGGGACAGGGCCACAACCTACGAGCAGTACTTC.

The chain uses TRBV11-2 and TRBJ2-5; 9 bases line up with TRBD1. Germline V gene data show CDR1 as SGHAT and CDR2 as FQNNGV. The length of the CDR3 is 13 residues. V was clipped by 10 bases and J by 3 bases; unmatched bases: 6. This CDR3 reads CATSTGGEETQYF. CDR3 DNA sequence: TGTGCCACTTCGACAGGGGGGGAAGAGACCCAGTACTTC.

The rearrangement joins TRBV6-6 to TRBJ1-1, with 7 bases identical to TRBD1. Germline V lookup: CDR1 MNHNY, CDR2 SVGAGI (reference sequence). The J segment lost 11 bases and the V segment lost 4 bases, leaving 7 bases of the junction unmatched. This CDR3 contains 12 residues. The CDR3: CASSFTEGAAFF. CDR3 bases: TGTGCCAGCAGTTTCACCGAGGGGGCGGCTTTCTTT.

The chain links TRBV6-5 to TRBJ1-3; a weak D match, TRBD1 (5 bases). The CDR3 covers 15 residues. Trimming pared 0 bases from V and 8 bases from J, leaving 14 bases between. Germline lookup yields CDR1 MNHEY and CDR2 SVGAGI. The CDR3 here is CASSYSAGIQDTIYF. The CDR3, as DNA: TGTGCCAGCAGTTACTCAGCAGGGATACAGGACACCATATATTTT.

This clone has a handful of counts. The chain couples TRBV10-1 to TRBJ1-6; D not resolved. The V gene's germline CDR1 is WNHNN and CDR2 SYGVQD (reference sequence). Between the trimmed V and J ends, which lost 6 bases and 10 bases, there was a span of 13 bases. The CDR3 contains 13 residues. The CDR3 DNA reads TGCGCCAGCAGGGGCACAACCGGCTCACCCCTCCACTTT. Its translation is CASRGTTGSPLHF.

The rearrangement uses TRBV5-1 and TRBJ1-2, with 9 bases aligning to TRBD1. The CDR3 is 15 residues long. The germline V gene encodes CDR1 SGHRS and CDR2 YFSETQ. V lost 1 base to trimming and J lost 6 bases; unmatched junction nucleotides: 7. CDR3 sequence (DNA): TGCGCCAGCAGCTTGTCCCGGGACAGGGCAAATGGCTACACCTTC. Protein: CASSLSRDRANGYTF.

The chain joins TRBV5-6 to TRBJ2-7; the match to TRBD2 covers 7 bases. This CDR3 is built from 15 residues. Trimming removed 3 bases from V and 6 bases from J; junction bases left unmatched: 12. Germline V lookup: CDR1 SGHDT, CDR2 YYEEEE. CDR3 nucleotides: TGTGCCAGCAGCTCCCCCGGCAGGGAGGGTAGCGAGCAGTACTTC. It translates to CASSSPGREGSEQYF.

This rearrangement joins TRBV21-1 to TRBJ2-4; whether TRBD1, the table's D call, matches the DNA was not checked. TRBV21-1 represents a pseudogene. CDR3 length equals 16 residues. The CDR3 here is CASSKEDRIAKNIQYF. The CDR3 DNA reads TGTGCCAGCAGCAAAGAGGACAGAATAGCCAAAAACATTCAGTACTTC.

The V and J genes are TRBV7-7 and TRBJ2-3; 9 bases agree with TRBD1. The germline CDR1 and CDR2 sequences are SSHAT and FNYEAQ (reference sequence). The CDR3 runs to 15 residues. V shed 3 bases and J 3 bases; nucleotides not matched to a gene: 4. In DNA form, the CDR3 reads TGTGCCAGCAGCTTGGGACAGGGTCAGACAGATACGCAGTATTTT. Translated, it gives CASSLGQGQTDTQYF. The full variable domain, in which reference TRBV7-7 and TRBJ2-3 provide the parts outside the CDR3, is GAGVSQSPRYKVTKRGQDVTLRCDPISSHATLYWYQQALGQGPEFLTYFNYEAQPDKSGLPSDRFSAERPEGSISTLTIQRTEQRDSAMYRCASSLGQGQTDTQYFGPGTRLTVL.

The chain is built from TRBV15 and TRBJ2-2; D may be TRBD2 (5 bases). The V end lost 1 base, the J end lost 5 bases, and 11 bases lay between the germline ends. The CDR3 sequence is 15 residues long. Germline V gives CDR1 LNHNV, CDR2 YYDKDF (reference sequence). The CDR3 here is CATSRAGIGTGELFF. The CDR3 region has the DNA TGTGCCACCAGCAGAGCGGGGATAGGGACCGGGGAGCTGTTTTTT.